The 27 T cell receptor beta chains given below trace back to one sample, sequenced in a study of regulatory T cells in long-lasting Graves disease. Through Arm-PCR of CDR3 regions and iRepertoire HTBI primers, TCR beta libraries were built. MiXCR, applied by TCRdb to the multiplex PCR reads, yields one record per CDR3 protein. Of approximately 230,000 distinct CDR3 sequences in the sample, roughly 18% are singletons; the top ten hold 22%. Time point indicated: newly diagnosed GD, antithyroid drugs for less than 3 months. Making the TCR library involved RNA that had been extracted from PBMCs. The material sequenced was peripheral blood mononuclear cells (PBMCs), taken at new diagnosis, from a patient treated with antithyroid drugs. These receptors were collected from a female donor with Graves disease.

This clonotype appeared many times. The V call is TRBV20-1, the J call TRBJ2-3; perhaps TRBD2 as D (5 bases). CDR1 DFQATT and CDR2 SNEGSKA come from the germline V gene (reference sequence). CDR3 length equals 16 residues. Trimming took 2 bases from V and 0 from J, leaving 15 bases between them. The CDR3, as DNA: TGCAGTGCTAGACTGGCGACGGACTCTAGCACAGATACGCAGTATTTT. It encodes CSARLATDSSTDTQYF.

The rearrangement uses TRBV2 and TRBJ2-2; unclear D gene. The V gene lost 9 bases and the J gene lost 0 bases, with 11 bases spanning the gap. The CDR3 runs to 14 residues. Germline V gene data show CDR1 as SNHLY and CDR2 as FYNNEI. The CDR3 here is CASSPYANTGELFF. CDR3 nucleotide sequence: TGTGCCAGTAGTCCCTATGCGAACACCGGGGAGCTGTTTTTT.

This clonotype was counted many times. The rearrangement links TRBV7-7 to TRBJ2-3, with a weak D call TRBD1 (6 bases). The CDR3 loop spans 14 amino acids. V was shortened by 6 bases and J by 6 bases, with 16 bases between the two germline ends. From germline, CDR1 is SSHAT and CDR2 FNYEAQ (reference sequence). Written as DNA, the CDR3 is TGTGCCAGCAGTCAGGGAAGGGGGACGGATACGCAGTATTTT. Protein product: CASSQGRGTDTQYF.

This clonotype came up many times. The genes are TRBV19 and TRBJ2-7; 7 nucleotides match TRBD1. Per the germline V gene, CDR1 is LNHDA and CDR2 is SQIVND (reference sequence). This CDR3 contains 13 residues. Trimming at V came to 4 bases and at J to 5 bases, leaving 5 bases not matched to a gene. The CDR3 reads CASSTTGFHEQYF. CDR3 sequence (DNA): TGTGCCAGTAGTACGACAGGGTTCCACGAGCAGTACTTC.

This clonotype has more than one count but fewer than ten. CDR3 nucleotide sequence: TGCGCCAGCAGCACGTGCAGGGGGAACACTGAAGCTTTCTTT. It encodes CASSTCRGNTEAFF. The V and J genes are TRBV5-1 and TRBJ1-1; D may be TRBD1 (6 bases). The CDR3 length is 14 residues. V was pared by 4 bases and J by 1 base, with 11 bases between. Germline V CDR1 and CDR2: SGHRS, YFSETQ.

This clonotype was recorded many times. The chain employs TRBV11-2 and TRBJ2-7, with D possibly TRBD2 on 7 matching bases. There are 17 residues in the CDR3. Looked up from germline, CDR1 is SGHAT and CDR2 is FQNNGV. Trimming cost V 2 bases and J 11 bases, with 28 bases left between them. This CDR3 is CASSLSLYSTSTEGEYF. The CDR3 region has the DNA TGTGCCAGCAGCTTATCGCTCTACTCGACTAGCACCGAGGGGGAGTACTTC.

The chain links TRBV4-1 to TRBJ2-7, with 10 bases aligning to TRBD1. The CDR3 is 15 residues long. Per germline, CDR1 MGHRA and CDR2 YSYEKL. Losses at the gene ends were 3 bases for V and 6 bases for J; bases not matched to a gene: 8. The CDR3 nucleotides are TGCGCCAGCAGCCATACCGGGACAGGGGTTATCGAGCAGTACTTC. Its translation: CASSHTGTGVIEQYF.

This clonotype has ten or more counts. The chain carries TRBV3-1 and TRBJ1-4; no reliable D call. V lost 8 bases to trimming and J lost 3 bases, with 7 bases between them. CDR3 length: 12 residues. Looked up from germline, CDR1 is LGHDT and CDR2 is YNNKEL (reference sequence). Here the CDR3 DNA reads TGTGCCAGCTCCTACTCTAATGAAAAACTGTTTTTT. This gives the protein CASSYSNEKLFF.

This clonotype was observed many times. DNA for the CDR3: TGCGCCAGCAGCTCGGGGTTTGGCCTGGGGACCGGGGAGCTGTTTTTT. As protein: CASSSGFGLGTGELFF. The gene calls are TRBV5-1 and TRBJ2-2; D is possibly TRBD2 (5 bases). CDR3 length: 16 residues. Germline V gene lookup returns CDR1 SGHRS and CDR2 YFSETQ. Between the trimmed V and J ends, which lost 3 bases and 5 bases, there was a span of 17 bases.

The J gene is TRBJ1-1, the V gene TRBV27, with D possibly being TRBD1 (6 bases). The V and J ends lost 4 bases and 7 bases respectively, with 13 bases between them. The CDR3 runs to 13 residues. CDR1 and CDR2 (germline): MNHEY, SMNVEV (reference sequence). CDR3: CASSYWGGREAFF. The CDR3 nucleotides read TGTGCCAGCAGTTACTGGGGGGGGCGTGAAGCTTTCTTT.

This clonotype was observed many times. The rearrangement joins TRBV11-2 to TRBJ2-5; either TRBD1 or TRBD2 may supply D (5 bases each). V lost 7 bases and J lost 4, with 13 bases in between. Germline V gene lookup returns CDR1 SGHAT and CDR2 FQNNGV. CDR3 length: 13 amino acids. This CDR3 is CASTQGVGETQYF. The CDR3 coding sequence is TGTGCCAGCACCCAGGGAGTTGGAGAGACCCAGTACTTC. Looking up the rest from reference TRBV11-2 and TRBJ2-5 gives the full variable domain: EAGVAQSPRYKIIEKRQSVAFWCNPISGHATLYWYQQILGQGPKLLIQFQNNGVVDDSQLPKDRFSAERLKGVDSTLKIQPAKLEDSAVYLCASTQGVGETQYFGPGTRLLVL.

The gene calls are TRBV24-1 and TRBJ2-5; 7 bases are a match to TRBD1. The germline V gene has CDR1 KGHDR and CDR2 SFDVKD. J lost 2 bases, V lost 4 bases, and 12 bases had no gene match. The CDR3 runs to 17 residues. As DNA, the CDR3 is TGTGCCACCAGTGACCCCAGACAGGGTGCCATGCAAGAGACCCAGTACTTC. Translation gives CATSDPRQGAMQETQYF.

V is TRBV6-1 and J is TRBJ1-5; no clear D. Trimming removed 8 bases at V and 2 bases at J, with 10 bases between. The CDR3 runs to 13 residues. Germline lookup yields CDR1 MNHNS and CDR2 SASEGT. For the CDR3, the DNA is TGTGCCAGCCGTAAGGGTGGCAATCAGCCCCAGCATTTT. It specifies CASRKGGNQPQHF.

This clonotype was observed a single time. This may come from a read error, since a much larger clone is one base off. The chain is built from TRBV6-2 or TRBV6-3 and TRBJ1-5; no firm D call. The CDR3 length is 12 residues. CDR1 is MNHEY, CDR2 SVGEGT, per germline. V was pared by 8 bases and J by 12 bases, with 17 bases between. This chain's CDR3 is CASCSRDGRQHF. As DNA, the CDR3 is TGTGCCAGCTGTTCTCGCGACGGGCGCCAGCATTTT.

This chain connects TRBV18 to TRBJ2-1; no firm D call. V shed 2 bases and J shed 5 bases, with 7 bases lying between them. Germline CDR1 reads KGHSH; CDR2 reads LQKENI. The CDR3 loop spans 13 amino acids. The CDR3 DNA reads TGTGCCAGCTCACCAGCGTCGCACAATGAGCAGTTCTTC. Residues: CASSPASHNEQFF.

The CDR3 nucleotides are TGCAGCGTTGAGGGGACTAGCGGGAGGATTACAGAGACCCAGTACTTC. It translates to CSVEGTSGRITETQYF. This sequence joins TRBV29-1 and TRBJ2-5, with TRBD2 identical over 15 bases. The trim removed 3 bases at V and 4 bases at J, leaving 6 bases unmatched. The CDR3 has 16 residues. Looked up from germline, CDR1 is SQVTM and CDR2 is ANQGSEA.

Ten or more counts support this clonotype. The chain links TRBV2 to TRBJ2-7; the match to TRBD2 covers 10 bases. V dropped 1 base and J dropped 1; count of bases not matched to a gene: 1. The germline V gene encodes CDR1 SNHLY and CDR2 FYNNEI. This CDR3 is 15 amino acids long. CDR3 sequence reads: CASSEVAGGSYEQYF. The CDR3 DNA follows: TGTGCCAGCAGTGAAGTAGCGGGGGGATCCTACGAGCAGTACTTC.

This clonotype was seen ten or more times. The rearrangement uses TRBV6-2 or TRBV6-3 and TRBJ1-2; 9 nucleotides line up with TRBD1. V dropped 6 bases and J dropped 7; count of bases not matched to a gene: 9. Per germline, CDR1 MNHEY and CDR2 SVGEGT. This CDR3 region has 14 residues. The CDR3 reads CASRVGTGNGGYTF. For the CDR3, the DNA is TGTGCCAGCAGAGTTGGGACAGGGAATGGTGGCTACACCTTC.

This sequence joins TRBV2 and TRBJ2-3, with TRBD2 matching 16 bases. V lost 8 bases and J lost 4; bases outside the gene matches: 18. Germline CDR1 is SNHLY and CDR2 is FYNNEI. This CDR3 is 20 amino acids long. CDR3 sequence: CASVPGTSGRALGQADTQYF. Written as DNA, the CDR3 is TGTGCCAGCGTACCCGGGACTAGCGGGAGGGCCCTAGGGCAGGCAGATACGCAGTATTTT.

This clonotype was detected ten times or more. The V gene is TRBV27, the J gene TRBJ2-7, with 10 nucleotides matching TRBD2. The V and J ends lost 4 bases and 3 bases, in that order; junction bases with no gene match: 12. From germline, CDR1 is MNHEY and CDR2 SMNVEV (reference sequence). The CDR3 consists of 17 residues. DNA for the CDR3: TGTGCCAGCAGTTCGTTAGCGGGAGGCCCAGGGGACTACGAGCAGTACTTC. Translating gives CASSSLAGGPGDYEQYF.

There are many counts of this clonotype. The V call is TRBV20-1, the J call TRBJ2-3; TRBD2 agrees at 8 bases. Germline V gene data show CDR1 as DFQATT and CDR2 as SNEGSKA (reference sequence). With 5 bases clipped from V and 0 bases from J, the junction kept 4 bases outside the gene matches. The CDR3 loop spans 14 amino acids. This CDR3 reads CSAGSGASTDTQYF. CDR3 coding DNA: TGCAGTGCTGGTAGCGGGGCTAGCACAGATACGCAGTATTTT.

This clonotype was observed many times. The chain links TRBV11-2 to TRBJ2-2; tentatively, D is TRBD1 or TRBD2 (5 bases each). Trimming stripped 3 bases from V and 4 bases from J, with 15 bases between. The CDR3 consists of 16 residues. Germline values: CDR1 SGHAT, CDR2 FQNNGV. The CDR3 loop is CASSFLSARGTGELFF. In DNA, the CDR3 is TGTGCCAGCAGCTTTTTGAGCGCGAGGGGCACCGGGGAGCTGTTTTTT.

This clonotype was counted ten times or more. The V gene is TRBV20-1, the J gene TRBJ2-5, with 9 bases that match TRBD2. Per germline, CDR1 DFQATT and CDR2 SNEGSKA (reference sequence). There are 15 residues in the CDR3. Germline trimming cut 5 bases from V and 5 bases from J; bases unmatched to any gene: 12. In nucleotides, the CDR3 is TGCAGTGCTCCCCCCGGCGGGAGGGCGGTGGAGACCCAGTACTTC. Encoded protein: CSAPPGGRAVETQYF.

This clonotype was counted at least ten times. V and J are TRBV20-1 and TRBJ2-7; tentative D call: TRBD2 (6 bases). Deletions cut 1 base from V and 4 bases from J, with 14 bases between. The CDR3 spans 14 residues. Germline V CDR1 and CDR2: DFQATT, SNEGSKA (reference sequence). The DNA for the CDR3 is TGCAGTGCTAGAGGACCGGACTACAGTTACGAGCAGTACTTC. Its translation: CSARGPDYSYEQYF.

Only a few counts were recorded for this clonotype. This sequence joins TRBV20-1 and TRBJ2-3; the match to TRBD1 covers 7 bases. With V trimmed by 3 bases and J by 6 bases, 9 bases remained unmatched. CDR3 length: 14 amino acids. Germline-derived CDR1 and CDR2 are DFQATT and SNEGSKA (reference sequence). The CDR3 sequence: CSASRDSPSDTQYF. In nucleotides, the CDR3 is TGCAGTGCTAGTCGGGACAGCCCCTCTGATACGCAGTATTTT.

V and J are TRBV19 and TRBJ1-1; 7 bases are shared with TRBD1. J was trimmed by 5 bases and V by 5 bases; bases with no gene match: 8. In germline, CDR1 is LNHDA, CDR2 SQIVND (reference sequence). The length of the CDR3 is 14 residues. In DNA form, the CDR3 reads TGTGCCAGTAGTTCGACAGGGTTGGGAACTGAAGCTTTCTTT. Protein product: CASSSTGLGTEAFF.

This clonotype showed up many times. The rearrangement joins TRBV7-2 to TRBJ2-5; a possible D gene is TRBD2 (6 bases). Trimming removed 3 bases from V and 5 bases from J, with 16 bases in between. The CDR3 contains 15 residues. Germline values: CDR1 SGHTA, CDR2 FQGNSA. The CDR3 DNA reads as TGTGCCAGCAGCTTGGGTGGCCCGGGGAGGGAGACCCAGTACTTC. It is translated as CASSLGGPGRETQYF.